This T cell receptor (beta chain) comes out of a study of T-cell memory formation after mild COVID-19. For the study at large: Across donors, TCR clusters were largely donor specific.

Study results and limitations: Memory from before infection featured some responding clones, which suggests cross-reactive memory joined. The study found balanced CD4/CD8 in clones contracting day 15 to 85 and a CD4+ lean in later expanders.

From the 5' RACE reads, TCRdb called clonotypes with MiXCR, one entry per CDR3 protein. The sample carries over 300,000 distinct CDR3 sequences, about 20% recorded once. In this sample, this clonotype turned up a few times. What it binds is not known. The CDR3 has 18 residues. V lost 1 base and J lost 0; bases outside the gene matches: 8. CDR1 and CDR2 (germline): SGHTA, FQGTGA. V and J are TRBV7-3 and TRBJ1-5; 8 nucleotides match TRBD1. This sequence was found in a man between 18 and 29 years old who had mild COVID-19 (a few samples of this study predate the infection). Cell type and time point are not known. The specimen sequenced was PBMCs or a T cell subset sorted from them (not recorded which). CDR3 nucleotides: TGTGCCAGCAGCTTAATCTGGGGACAGGCGAATAGCAATCAGCCCCAGCATTTT. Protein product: CASSLIWGQANSNQPQHF.